The 20 T cell receptor beta chains in this list originate from one sample, sequenced in a study of response to subunit inactivated influenza vaccine. TCRdb fed the RT-PCR reads into MiXCR, producing one record per CDR3 protein. The table lists under 550,000 distinct CDR3 sequences, 6.5% to 8% of them singletons. The source material was PBMCs from blood, sampled roughly 24 months after vaccination. The receptors derive from a man between 50 and 69 years old who received an inactivated influenza vaccine.

This clonotype has more than one count but fewer than ten. The chain couples TRBV20-1 to TRBJ1-4; 7 bases are shared with TRBD1. Germline V gene lookup returns CDR1 DFQATT and CDR2 SNEGSKA (reference sequence). V was clipped by 6 bases and J by 4 bases; unmatched bases: 2. The CDR3 consists of 12 residues. The CDR3 bases are TGCAGTGCGGACAGGATTAATGAAAAACTGTTTTTT. This gives the protein CSADRINEKLFF.

The rearrangement links TRBV20-1 to TRBJ2-7; 11 bases line up with TRBD2. The CDR3 loop spans 17 amino acids. J gave up 2 bases and V 1 base, and 10 bases lay outside the gene matches. Germline CDR1 DFQATT, CDR2 SNEGSKA (reference sequence). CDR3 loop: CSARGGWGTSGTYEQYF. CDR3 in DNA: TGCAGTGCTAGAGGGGGATGGGGGACTAGCGGAACCTACGAGCAGTACTTC.

In its sample, this clonotype was seen many times. This chain uses TRBV7-9 with TRBJ2-1; TRBD1 matches at 8 bases. V lost 5 bases, J lost 14 bases, and 17 bases stayed unmatched. CDR1 is SEHNR, CDR2 FQNEAQ, per germline (reference sequence). This CDR3 contains 15 residues. The CDR3 DNA reads as TGTGCCAGCAGCCAAATGACAGGGGAAGGAGTGATGAAGTTCTTC. The encoded protein is CASSQMTGEGVMKFF. Together with reference TRBV7-9 and TRBJ2-1, the CDR3 gives the full variable domain: DTGVSQNPRHKITKRGQNVTFRCDPISEHNRLYWYRQTLGQGPEFLTYFQNEAQLEKSRLLSDRFSAERPKGSFSTLEIQRTEQGDSAMYLCASSQMTGEGVMKFFGPGTRLTVL.

The V call is TRBV12-3 or TRBV12-4, the J call TRBJ2-3, with D hard to call. The V end lost 6 bases, the J end lost 0 bases, and 7 bases lay between the germline ends. The CDR3 consists of 13 residues. The CDR3 reads CASREASTDTQYF. The CDR3 DNA follows: TGTGCCAGCAGGGAAGCGAGCACAGATACGCAGTATTTT.

This chain connects TRBV7-3 to TRBJ2-7; TRBD2 matches 12 bases. The CDR3 runs 14 residues. Per the germline V gene, CDR1 is SGHTA and CDR2 is FQGTGA. V was clipped by 5 bases and J by 6 bases; unmatched bases: 5. The CDR3, as DNA: TGTGCCAGCAGCCCCCTGACTAGCGGGGGCGAGCAGTACTTC. Translated, it gives CASSPLTSGGEQYF.

This clonotype was detected a few times. The rearrangement joins TRBV20-1 to TRBJ2-3, with D perhaps given as TRBD1 or TRBD2 (5 bases each). Trimming left V 3 bases short and J 0 bases short, with 16 bases between. Germline assignment: CDR1 DFQATT and CDR2 SNEGSKA (reference sequence). The CDR3 runs to 16 residues. CDR3 coding DNA: TGCAGTGCTAGGGGCCGGGACGGACAAAGCACAGATACGCAGTATTTT. Translated, it gives CSARGRDGQSTDTQYF.

This clonotype was detected ten times or more. CDR3 coding DNA: TGTGCCAGCAGCCGCGCTTTAAGTGGAGGGGCTGAAGCTTTCTTT. It codes for CASSRALSGGAEAFF. The chain employs TRBV3-1 and TRBJ1-1; D might be TRBD1 (5 bases). Germline lookup yields CDR1 LGHDT and CDR2 YNNKEL (reference sequence). This CDR3 has 15 residues. V lost 4 bases and J 6 bases, leaving 18 bases between the germline ends. Full variable domain (missing parts from reference TRBV3-1 and TRBJ1-1): DTAVSQTPKYLVTQMGNDKSIKCEQNLGHDTMYWYKQDSKKFLKIMFSYNNKELIINETVPNRFSPKSPDKAHLNLHINSLELGDSAVYFCASSRALSGGAEAFFGQGTRLTVV.

The chain has TRBV20-1 and TRBJ2-1, with 12 bases matching TRBD1. Germline values: CDR1 DFQATT, CDR2 SNEGSKA (reference sequence). The CDR3 spans 16 residues. The V segment lost 0 bases and the J segment 5 bases; nucleotides outside the gene matches: 5. This CDR3 reads CSARDGGQGADNEQFF. The CDR3 DNA sequence: TGCAGTGCTAGAGATGGGGGACAGGGGGCGGACAATGAGCAGTTCTTC.

This clonotype occurred many times. This chain connects TRBV12-3 or TRBV12-4 to TRBJ2-4, with D tentatively TRBD1 (6 bases). Trimming stripped 2 bases from V and 1 base from J, with 12 bases between. There are 16 residues in the CDR3. The CDR3 DNA is TGTGCCAGCAGTTTATACAGGGCGTTTGCCAAAAACATTCAGTACTTC. It encodes CASSLYRAFAKNIQYF.

This clonotype occurred many times. This sequence joins TRBV5-1 and TRBJ2-1, with D possibly matching TRBD1 (6 bases). Germline V CDR1 and CDR2: SGHRS, YFSETQ. The CDR3 runs to 16 residues. Trimming removed 2 bases from V and 4 bases from J, with 16 bases in between. The CDR3 region has the DNA TGCGCCAGCAGCTTTGATCCAGGGACACTATACAATGAGCAGTTCTTC. Translated: CASSFDPGTLYNEQFF.

This clonotype was counted many times. The gene calls are TRBV4-3 and TRBJ2-3; either TRBD1 or TRBD2 may fit D (5 bases each). CDR3 size: 19 residues. The V gene lost 1 base and the J gene lost 0 bases, with 20 bases spanning the gap. Germline lookup yields CDR1 LGHNA and CDR2 YSLEER. The chain's CDR3 is CASSQALRDGRASTDTQYF. The CDR3, as DNA: TGCGCCAGCAGCCAAGCGCTCCGGGACGGCCGTGCTAGCACAGATACGCAGTATTTT.

The CDR3 DNA sequence: TGCGCCAGCAGCCAAGGAAAGATCGGAGACAAGAATTCACCCCTCCACTTT. It yields the protein CASSQGKIGDKNSPLHF. The rearrangement joins TRBV4-1 to TRBJ1-6; no clear D. Germline CDR1 MGHRA, CDR2 YSYEKL. The germline V and J ends were trimmed by 1 base and 7 bases, with 17 bases remaining between them. The length of the CDR3 is 17 residues.

The table lists this clonotype with a few counts. Given a much more abundant clone one base away, this may be a read error. The CDR3 DNA reads TGTGCCTGCAGCCAAGCCGGACAGGGAAATCAGCCCCAGCATTTT. It encodes CACSQAGQGNQPQHF. This chain links TRBV3-1 with TRBJ1-5, with 8 bases fitting TRBD1. This CDR3 is built from 15 residues. Germline CDR1 LGHDT, CDR2 YNNKEL (reference sequence).

This clonotype was seen repeatedly, ten times or more. This chain connects TRBV6-1 to TRBJ1-3; no definite D call. The length of the CDR3 is 14 residues. V dropped 7 bases and J dropped 0 bases, with 10 bases sitting between them. The germline V gene has CDR1 MNHNS and CDR2 SASEGT. Written as DNA, the CDR3 is TGTGCCAGCATGAGCCTGAGCTCTGGAAACACCATATATTTT. As protein: CASMSLSSGNTIYF.

This chain uses TRBV24-1 with TRBJ2-5; 9 positions agree with TRBD1. The CDR3 is 17 residues long. Germline V gene data show CDR1 as KGHDR and CDR2 as SFDVKD. The V segment lost 4 bases and the J segment 1 base; nucleotides outside the gene matches: 9. The DNA of the CDR3 is TGTGCCACCAGTGAGCCTGGACAGGGGTACCTCCAAGAGACCCAGTACTTC. It encodes CATSEPGQGYLQETQYF.

This clonotype was detected many times. This rearrangement joins TRBV29-1 to TRBJ2-4, with D possibly TRBD1 on 6 matching bases. Trimming stripped 4 bases from V and 4 bases from J, with 8 bases between. Germline V gene lookup returns CDR1 SQVTM and CDR2 ANQGSEA. The CDR3 contains 12 residues. The DNA for the CDR3 is TGCAGCGTTGGAGGACAGAAAAACATTCAGTACTTC. Its protein is CSVGGQKNIQYF.

This clonotype showed up many times. The gene calls are TRBV6-1 and TRBJ2-5; TRBD1 agrees at 9 bases. The CDR3 contains 16 residues. V lost 4 bases, J lost 5 bases, and 11 bases stayed unmatched. Per germline, CDR1 MNHNS and CDR2 SASEGT. The CDR3 DNA reads as TGTGCCAGCAGTGTTGGTTGGGGACAGGGCCGGGAGACCCAGTACTTC. Translating it yields CASSVGWGQGRETQYF.

This clonotype was seen a few times. The J gene is TRBJ2-1, the V gene TRBV2; TRBD1 or TRBD2 may be the D gene (6 bases each). The V end lost 6 bases, the J end lost 4 bases, and 28 bases lay between the germline ends. CDR1 SNHLY and CDR2 FYNNEI come from the germline V gene. CDR3 length: 19 residues. CDR3 sequence reads: CASRKGIDWAGDLYNEQFF. The CDR3 nucleotides read TGTGCCAGCAGAAAAGGGATTGATTGGGCAGGGGACTTATACAATGAGCAGTTCTTC.

This chain uses TRBV25-1 with TRBJ1-5; 7 nucleotides match TRBD1. Trimming took 5 bases from V and 4 from J; bases not matched to a gene: 5. The CDR3 covers 14 residues. Germline CDR1 reads MGHDK; CDR2 reads SYGVNS. This chain's CDR3 is CASSPTGMNQPQHF. In DNA form, the CDR3 reads TGTGCCAGCAGTCCGACAGGGATGAATCAGCCCCAGCATTTT.

The J gene is TRBJ2-3, the V gene TRBV18; 9 positions match TRBD1. The V and J ends lost 0 bases and 1 base, in that order; junction bases with no gene match: 5. CDR1 and CDR2 (germline): KGHSH, LQKENI. The CDR3 has 17 amino acids. The CDR3, as DNA: TGTGCCAGCTCACCACCTGGGGGGACAGGGCGCACAGATACGCAGTATTTT. Residues: CASSPPGGTGRTDTQYF.